This TCR beta chain was identified during a study of blood T cell repertoires in COVID-19 (TCRdb year 2020). Concerning the study at large: The collaborator samples originated in the United States, Italy and Spain and spanned the acute and convalescent phases of COVID-19. The material from the prospective study consisted of cDNA or gDNA derived from T cells, B-cell-depleted T cells, or PBMCs. Subjects who had been exposed to COVID-19, were actively infected with it, or had recovered from it provided the deeply sampled blood TCRbeta repertoires that made up the dataset. A freely available public database, intended as a resource for researchers studying the immune response to SARS-CoV-2, is where the repertoires were released. The samples were drawn from two sources: the first 160 participants of the ongoing ImmuneRACE study, and 1,000 to 1,500 subjects contributed by 6 global collaborators. Nearly every sample came with metadata listing a de-identified subject ID, COVID-19 status, age in years and sex. Where HLA class I and class II types were available, the types were taken from metadata supplied by the sample provider, not from assay-based typing. Broad study findings and their caveats: The amount of clinical and demographic metadata varied by source and participant and was provided uncurated.

Each collaborating institution followed its own protocols to collect whole blood in K2EDTA tubes. For TCRbeta analysis, collaborators shipped samples as frozen whole blood, isolated PBMCs, or DNA extracted from either of those sample types. The count of this clone is one. It lacks a known antigen. No quality values exist for individual bases; no much larger clone is one base distant. TCRbeta CDR3 regions were amplified from genomic DNA by means of the immunoSEQ Assay, a bias-controlled multiplex PCR. The original pipeline was this. Nucleated cell counts per sample were estimated from amplification of reference gene primers within the assay. To quantify the absolute abundance of each unique TCRbeta CDR3 rearrangement, sequence reads were collapsed and filtered. For each sample, productive Simpson clonality was calculated by taking the square root of Simpson's diversity index across productive rearrangements. In TCRdb, the immuneACCESS table is reduced to in-frame sequences with V and J assigned. These tables do not hold every clone; where another copy was compared, an unresolved V gene accounts for under half, and the others remain unexplained. V and J calls and clone size are those listed in that table; D and trimming were worked out from the DNA. In all, the sample holds about 110,000 clones, and under 75% of those were seen once. Clones ranked in the top ten supply about 6% of the sample.

Via the germline V gene (reference sequence), CDR1 is MNHNY and CDR2 SVGAGI. Counted from cysteine to phenylalanine, this CDR3 has 14 amino acids. The kept DNA is CDR3 alone, 42 bases in frame from the first base. The junction shows trimming of 7 bases on V and 5 bases on J, and the gene matches do not reach 4 bases of it. The V and J segments used are TRBV6-6 and TRBJ2-3, with 12 bases aligning to TRBD2. This sequence originates from a man older than 75 with acute or convalescent COVID-19. The material sequenced was peripheral blood. In nucleotides, the sequence is TGTGCCAGCATTAGGACTAGCGGGAAAGATACGCAGTATTTT. Translated, this gives CASIRTSGKDTQYF.